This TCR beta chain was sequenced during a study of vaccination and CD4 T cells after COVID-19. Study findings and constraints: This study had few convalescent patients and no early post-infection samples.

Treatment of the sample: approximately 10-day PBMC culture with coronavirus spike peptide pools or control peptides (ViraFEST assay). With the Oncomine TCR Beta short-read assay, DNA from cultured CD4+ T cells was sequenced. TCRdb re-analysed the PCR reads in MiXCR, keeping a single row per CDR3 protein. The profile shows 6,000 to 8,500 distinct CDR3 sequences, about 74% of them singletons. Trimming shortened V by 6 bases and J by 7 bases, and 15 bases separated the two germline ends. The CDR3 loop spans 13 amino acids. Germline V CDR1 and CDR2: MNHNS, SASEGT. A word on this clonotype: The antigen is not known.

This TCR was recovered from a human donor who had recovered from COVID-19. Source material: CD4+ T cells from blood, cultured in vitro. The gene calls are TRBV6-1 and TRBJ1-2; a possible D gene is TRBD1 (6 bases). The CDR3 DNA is TGTGCCAGCAGGGATCGGGGGCTTCGTGGCTACACCTTC. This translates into CASRDRGLRGYTF.